A single T cell receptor beta chain is shown here with its context. Its specificity is not known. This specimen belongs to a study of response to subunit inactivated influenza vaccine. The V and J ends lost 4 bases and 0 bases respectively, with 10 bases between them. The CDR3 totals 15 residues. Looked up from germline, CDR1 is MNHEY and CDR2 is SVGEGT. Points from the study as a whole: Authors suggested that a seasonal influenza vaccination recruits few new T cells each time.

TCRdb reprocessed the RT-PCR reads with MiXCR, giving one entry per CDR3 protein. This table holds over 150,000 distinct CDR3 sequences, around 9% found once. The material sequenced was non-naive T cells sorted from PBMCs, taken on the day of vaccination. J is TRBJ2-1 and V is TRBV6-2 or TRBV6-3; D is possibly TRBD2 (6 bases). The clonotype comes from a man in his forties or fifties who received an inactivated influenza vaccine. In nucleotides, the CDR3 is TGTGCCAGCAGTTTTCTTAGCGGCTCCTACAATGAGCAGTTCTTC. It yields the protein CASSFLSGSYNEQFF.